The entry below gives a single T cell receptor (beta chain) sequence along with its context. Its antigen is still unknown. The data were produced by immunoSEQ multiplex PCR, yet TCRdb's version contains in-frame clones alone and is incomplete. The table has around 140,000 clones, 90% to 95% seen once. The entry originates in a study of T cell responses to AZD1222 COVID-19 vaccine. Study-wide results and limits: As reported, nearly half of all spike-specific TCRs target variant regions that are unmutated. Among the donors, most were white British and more were female, and clonal diversity was possibly underestimated.

V shed 10 bases, J shed 7 bases, and the junction held 5 bases outside the gene matches. CDR3 size: 13 residues. Germline V lookup: CDR1 SNHLY, CDR2 FYNNEI. The sequences come from peripheral blood, collected on day 0 of AZD1222 vaccination. This TCR derives from an adult in good health. The V and J genes are TRBV2 and TRBJ1-6; 9 bases map to TRBD1. CDR3 amino acids: CATSGQGNSPLHF. CDR3 nucleotide sequence: TGTGCCACCTCCGGACAGGGGAATTCACCCCTCCACTTT.